A single sample is the source of the 5 T cell receptor beta chains below, sequenced in a study of blood T cell repertoires in COVID-19 (dated by TCRdb to between 2020 and 2021). Receptor libraries were prepared by the immunoSEQ multiplex PCR assay. Here the immuneACCESS table is served through TCRdb, limited to in-frame sequences with V and J called. Missing clones are a known gap in these copies; in checked studies unresolved V genes cover under half, and the rest lacks a known reason. The sample table holds more than 65,000 clones, of which 82% were seen once. Together, the top ten hold 6.5% to 8% of the sample. Specimen: peripheral blood. The receptors originated from a human donor in a cohort sampled during active COVID-19.

This clone was counted only a few times. The chain is built from TRBV5-5 and TRBJ1-1, with D possibly being TRBD1 (6 bases). The CDR3 is 15 amino acids. Trimming took 6 bases from V and 5 from J, leaving 20 bases between them. Germline lookup yields CDR1 SGHKS and CDR2 YYEKEE (reference sequence). The CDR3 sequence is CASTIGQTRGTEAFF. CDR3 nucleotides: TGTGCCAGCACTATTGGACAGACACGAGGGACTGAAGCTTTCTTT.

The chain recombines TRBV24-1 with TRBJ2-1; possible D gene TRBD2, 7 bases. Trimming removed 5 bases from V and 8 bases from J, with 12 bases in between. In germline, CDR1 is KGHDR, CDR2 SFDVKD. The CDR3 has 13 amino acids. CDR3 region: CATSGRGLDEQFF. For the CDR3, the DNA is TGTGCCACCAGTGGGCGGGGGCTGGATGAGCAGTTCTTC.

The V call is TRBV6-5, the J call TRBJ1-2; D possibly corresponds to TRBD1 (5 bases). V was clipped by 7 bases and J by 1 base, with 10 bases between them. Germline V gives CDR1 MNHEY, CDR2 SVGAGI. The CDR3 loop spans 13 amino acids. As DNA, the CDR3 is TGTGCCAGCATACAGGCCGGTAACTATGGCTACACCTTC. As protein: CASIQAGNYGYTF.

J is TRBJ1-2 and V is TRBV7-9; TRBD1 aligns across 8 bases. Per germline, CDR1 SEHNR and CDR2 FQNEAQ (reference sequence). The CDR3 covers 16 residues. V shed 6 bases, J shed 7 bases, and the junction held 16 bases outside the gene matches. In nucleotides, the CDR3 is TGTGCCAGCAGAACCTCCGGGACAGGTACTGGTAGTGGCTACACCTTC. Translated, it gives CASRTSGTGTGSGYTF.

In the case of this clone: Sequence at one end of the junction differs from germline and may be a read error. The chain carries TRBV28 and TRBJ2-7; a weak D match, TRBD1 (7 bases). Per germline, CDR1 MDHEN and CDR2 SYDVKM. The CDR3 extends over 12 amino acids. CDR3 amino acids: CASSPPQGGGAF. The CDR3 nucleotides read TGTGCCAGCAGTCCCCCTCAAGGAGGGGGCGCCTTC. Looking up the rest from reference TRBV28 and TRBJ2-7 gives the full variable domain: DVKVTQSSRYLVKRTGEKVFLECVQDMDHENMFWYRQDPGLGLRLIYFSYDVKMKEKGDIPEGYSVSREKKERFSLILESASTNQTSMYLCASSPPQGGGAFGPGTRLTVT.